This T cell receptor (beta chain) was recovered during a study of blood T cells in healthy people across ages. Study summary: Roughly one uniquely barcoded beta molecule per two T cells was captured. Study-wide points: It was the long-lived donors that had more naive CD4+ cells and higher diversity than aged donors.

A second PCR, run for about 7 to 11 cycles, used a sample-barcoded 5' primer plus a J-beta primer mix. No fewer than 3 million CDR3-containing paired-end reads came from each sample. Via MiXCR, TCRdb re-called the 5' RACE reads, giving one row per CDR3 protein. Here the sample spans under 1,000,000 distinct CDR3 sequences, about half being singletons. Note on this clonotype: The antigen is undetermined.

The V gene lost 4 bases and the J gene lost 1 base, with 10 bases spanning the gap. This CDR3 is built from 14 residues. The germline V gene has CDR1 KGHDR and CDR2 SFDVKD. This rearrangement joins TRBV24-1 to TRBJ2-7, with D unresolved. The sample taken for sequencing was blood. This TCR was recovered from an older man in good health. This CDR3 is CATSDPPRSYEQYF. DNA for the CDR3: TGTGCCACCAGTGACCCTCCGCGGTCCTACGAGCAGTACTTC.